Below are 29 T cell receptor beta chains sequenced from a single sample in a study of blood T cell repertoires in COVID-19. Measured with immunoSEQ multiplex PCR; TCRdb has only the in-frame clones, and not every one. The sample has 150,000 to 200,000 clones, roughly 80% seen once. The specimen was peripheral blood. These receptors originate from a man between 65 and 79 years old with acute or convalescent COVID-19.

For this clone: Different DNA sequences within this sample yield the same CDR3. This CDR3 is CASSLGQGLNTEAFF. CDR3 DNA: TGCGCCAGCAGCTTGGGACAGGGCTTGAACACTGAAGCTTTCTTT. This sequence joins TRBV5-1 and TRBJ1-1; 7 bases map to TRBD1. This CDR3 has 15 amino acids. The germline V gene has CDR1 SGHRS and CDR2 YFSETQ. V shed 0 bases and J 0 bases; nucleotides not matched to a gene: 2.

CDR3 coding DNA: TGTGCCAGCAGTTTATCCAGGGGGCTAGAGACCCAGTACTTC. It is translated as CASSLSRGLETQYF. The chain links TRBV28 to TRBJ2-5; 8 positions match TRBD1. The germline gives CDR1 MDHEN, CDR2 SYDVKM. V shed 1 base and J 4 bases; nucleotides not matched to a gene: 2. This CDR3 is 14 amino acids long.

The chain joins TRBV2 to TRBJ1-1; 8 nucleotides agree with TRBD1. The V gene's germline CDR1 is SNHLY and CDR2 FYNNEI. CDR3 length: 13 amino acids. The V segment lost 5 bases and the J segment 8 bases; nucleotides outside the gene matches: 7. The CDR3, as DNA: TGTGCCAGCAGTCGACAGGGGACGGGGGAAGCTTTCTTT. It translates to CASSRQGTGEAFF.

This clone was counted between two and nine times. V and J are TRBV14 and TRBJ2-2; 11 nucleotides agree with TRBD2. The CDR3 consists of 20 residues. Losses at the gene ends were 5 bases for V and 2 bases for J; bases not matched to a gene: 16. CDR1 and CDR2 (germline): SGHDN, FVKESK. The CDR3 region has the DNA TGTGCCAGCAGCAGGATCCGTCGGGCTAGCGGGAGGAACAACACCGGGGAGCTGTTTTTT. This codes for CASSRIRRASGRNNTGELFF.

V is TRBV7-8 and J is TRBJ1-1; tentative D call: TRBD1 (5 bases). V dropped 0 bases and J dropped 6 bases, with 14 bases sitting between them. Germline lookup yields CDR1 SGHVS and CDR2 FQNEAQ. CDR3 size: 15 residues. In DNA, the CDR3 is TGTGCCAGCAGCTTAGCATCCTACAGGAGCTCTGAAGCTTTCTTT. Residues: CASSLASYRSSEAFF. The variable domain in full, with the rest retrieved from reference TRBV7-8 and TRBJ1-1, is GAGVSQSPRYKVAKRGQDVALRCDPISGHVSLFWYQQALGQGPEFLTYFQNEAQLDKSGLPSDRFFAERPEGSVSTLKIQRTQQEDSAVYLCASSLASYRSSEAFFGQGTRLTVV.

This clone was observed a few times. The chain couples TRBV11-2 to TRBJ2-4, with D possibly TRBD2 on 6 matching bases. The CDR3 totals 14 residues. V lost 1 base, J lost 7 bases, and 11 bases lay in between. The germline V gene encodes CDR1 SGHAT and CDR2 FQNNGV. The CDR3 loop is CASSLGLDWNIQYF. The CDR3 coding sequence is TGTGCCAGCAGCTTAGGACTAGATTGGAACATTCAGTACTTC.

In nucleotides, the CDR3 is TGTGCCAGCAGCGTATTGAATAGCGGGAGCGCGAACACCGGGGAGCTGTTTTTT. Protein product: CASSVLNSGSANTGELFF. The chain is built from TRBV9 and TRBJ2-2, with 9 positions matching TRBD2. The CDR3 extends over 18 amino acids. Germline values: CDR1 SGDLS, CDR2 YYNGEE. The trim removed 1 base at V and 0 bases at J, leaving 7 bases unmatched.

CDR3 sequence: CASSRPGLAGVSNTGELFF. DNA of the CDR3: TGTGCCAGCAGCAGACCTGGACTAGCGGGGGTCTCAAACACCGGGGAGCTGTTTTTT. The chain links TRBV7-2 to TRBJ2-2, with 13 bases lining up with TRBD2. V shed 5 bases and J 2 bases; nucleotides not matched to a gene: 11. CDR1 and CDR2 from the germline V gene are SGHTA and FQGNSA. The CDR3 is 19 amino acids. Full variable domain (rest looked up from reference TRBV7-2 and TRBJ2-2): GAGVSQSPSNKVTEKGKDVELRCDPISGHTALYWYRQSLGQGLEFLIYFQGNSAPDKSGLPSDRFSAERTGGSVSTLTIQRTQQEDSAVYLCASSRPGLAGVSNTGELFFGEGSRLTVL.

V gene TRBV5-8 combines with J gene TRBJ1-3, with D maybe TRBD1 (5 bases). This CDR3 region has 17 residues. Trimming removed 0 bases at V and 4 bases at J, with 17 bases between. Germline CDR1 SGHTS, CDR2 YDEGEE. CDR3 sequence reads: CASSLAPTGAKGNTIYF. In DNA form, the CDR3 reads TGTGCCAGCAGCTTGGCCCCTACTGGGGCGAAAGGAAACACCATATATTTT.

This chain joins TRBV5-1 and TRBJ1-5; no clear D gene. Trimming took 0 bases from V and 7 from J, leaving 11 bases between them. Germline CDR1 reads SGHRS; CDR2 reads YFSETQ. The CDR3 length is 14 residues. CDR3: CASSLGGGEQPQHF. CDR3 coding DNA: TGCGCCAGCAGCTTGGGAGGTGGCGAGCAGCCCCAGCATTTT.

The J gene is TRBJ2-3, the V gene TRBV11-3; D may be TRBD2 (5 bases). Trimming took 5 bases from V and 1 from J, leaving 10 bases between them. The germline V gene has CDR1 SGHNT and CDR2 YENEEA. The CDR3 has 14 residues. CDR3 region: CASSPRAGTDTQYF. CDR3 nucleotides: TGTGCCAGCAGCCCGAGGGCAGGCACAGATACGCAGTATTTT.

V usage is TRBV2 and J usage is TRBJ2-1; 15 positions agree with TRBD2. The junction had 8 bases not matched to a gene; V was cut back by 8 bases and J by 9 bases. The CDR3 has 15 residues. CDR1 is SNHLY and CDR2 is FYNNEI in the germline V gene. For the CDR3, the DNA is TGTGCCAGCGGGACTAGCGGGGGGTATGTGCGTGAGCAGTTCTTC. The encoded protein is CASGTSGGYVREQFF.

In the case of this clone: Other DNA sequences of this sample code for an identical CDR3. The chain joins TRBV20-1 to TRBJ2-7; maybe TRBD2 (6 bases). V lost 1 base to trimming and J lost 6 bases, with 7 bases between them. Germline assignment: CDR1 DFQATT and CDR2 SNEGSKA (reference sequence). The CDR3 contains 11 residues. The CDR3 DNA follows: TGCAGTGCTAGAGCGGGGGTCGAGCAGTACTTC. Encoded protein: CSARAGVEQYF.

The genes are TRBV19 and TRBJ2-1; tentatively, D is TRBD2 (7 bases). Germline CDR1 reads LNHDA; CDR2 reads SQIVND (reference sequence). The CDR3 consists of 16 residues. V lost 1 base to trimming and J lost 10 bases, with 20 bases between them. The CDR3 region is CASSIVGRGAGSEQFF. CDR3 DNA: TGTGCCAGTAGTATAGTAGGACGGGGGGCCGGCTCGGAGCAGTTCTTC.

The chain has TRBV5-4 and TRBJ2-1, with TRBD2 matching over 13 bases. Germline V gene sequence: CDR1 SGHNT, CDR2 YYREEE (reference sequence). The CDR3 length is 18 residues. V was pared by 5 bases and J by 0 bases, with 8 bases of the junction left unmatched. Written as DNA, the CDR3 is TGTGCCAGCAGTCCGAGACTAGCGGGGGGTCCCTCCTACAATGAGCAGTTCTTC. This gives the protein CASSPRLAGGPSYNEQFF.

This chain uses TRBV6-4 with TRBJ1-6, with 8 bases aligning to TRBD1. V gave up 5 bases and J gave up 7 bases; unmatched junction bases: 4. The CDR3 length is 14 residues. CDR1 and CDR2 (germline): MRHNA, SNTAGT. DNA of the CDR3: TGTGCCAGCAGTTACCAGGGGGCAAATTCACCCCTCCACTTT. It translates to CASSYQGANSPLHF.

As DNA, the CDR3 is TGTGCCAGTAGTGCCTCTACCAGCGGCGAGACAGATACGCAGTATTTT. It is translated as CASSASTSGETDTQYF. V and J are TRBV19 and TRBJ2-3; a weak D match, TRBD2 (5 bases). The CDR3 sequence is 16 residues long. Germline lookup yields CDR1 LNHDA and CDR2 SQIVND (reference sequence). Trimming shortened V by 5 bases and J by 3 bases, and 18 bases separated the two germline ends.

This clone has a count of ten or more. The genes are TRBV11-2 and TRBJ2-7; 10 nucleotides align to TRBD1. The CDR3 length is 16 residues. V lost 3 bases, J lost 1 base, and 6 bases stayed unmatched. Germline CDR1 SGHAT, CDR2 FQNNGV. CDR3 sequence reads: CASSLRQGAGSYEQYF. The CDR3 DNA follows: TGTGCCAGCAGCTTGCGACAGGGGGCGGGGTCCTACGAGCAGTACTTC.

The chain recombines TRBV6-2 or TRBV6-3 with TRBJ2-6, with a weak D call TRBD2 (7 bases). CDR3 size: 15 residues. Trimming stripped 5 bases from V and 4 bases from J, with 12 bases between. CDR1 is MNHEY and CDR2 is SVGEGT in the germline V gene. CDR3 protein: CASSTAGAGANVLTF. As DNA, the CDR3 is TGTGCCAGCAGTACCGCGGGGGCAGGGGCCAACGTCCTGACTTTC.

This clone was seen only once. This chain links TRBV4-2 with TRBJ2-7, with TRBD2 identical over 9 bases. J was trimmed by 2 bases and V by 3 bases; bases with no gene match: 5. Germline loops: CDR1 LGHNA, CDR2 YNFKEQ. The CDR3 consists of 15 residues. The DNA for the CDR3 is TGTGCCAGCAGCCATGCTAGCGGGGCAACCTACGAGCAGTACTTC. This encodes CASSHASGATYEQYF.

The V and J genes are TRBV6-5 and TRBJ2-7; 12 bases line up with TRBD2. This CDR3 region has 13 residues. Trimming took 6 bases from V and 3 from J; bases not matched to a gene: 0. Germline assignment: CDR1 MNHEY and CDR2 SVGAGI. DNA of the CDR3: TGTGCCAGCAGGGGACTAGCGGGCTACGAGCAGTACTTC. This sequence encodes CASRGLAGYEQYF.

DNA of the CDR3: TGTGCCAGTACCCTCAGTAGATACAGGGAAAACTCACCCCTCCACTTT. Amino acids: CASTLSRYRENSPLHF. V and J are TRBV19 and TRBJ1-6; perhaps TRBD1 as D (6 bases). This CDR3 contains 16 residues. The germline V and J ends were trimmed by 7 bases and 10 bases, with 23 bases remaining between them. Germline CDR1 reads LNHDA; CDR2 reads SQIVND (reference sequence).

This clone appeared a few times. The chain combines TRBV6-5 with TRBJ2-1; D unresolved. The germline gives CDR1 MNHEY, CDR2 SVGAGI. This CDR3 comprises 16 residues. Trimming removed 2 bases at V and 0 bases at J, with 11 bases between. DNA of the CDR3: TGTGCCAGCAGTTACGCCACTTTTAGCTCCTACAATGAGCAGTTCTTC. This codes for CASSYATFSSYNEQFF.

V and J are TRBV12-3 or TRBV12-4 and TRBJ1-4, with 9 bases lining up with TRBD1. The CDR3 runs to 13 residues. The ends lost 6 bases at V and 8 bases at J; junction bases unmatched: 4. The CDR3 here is CASRRTGDEKLFF. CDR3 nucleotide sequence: TGTGCCAGCAGAAGGACAGGGGACGAAAAACTGTTTTTT.

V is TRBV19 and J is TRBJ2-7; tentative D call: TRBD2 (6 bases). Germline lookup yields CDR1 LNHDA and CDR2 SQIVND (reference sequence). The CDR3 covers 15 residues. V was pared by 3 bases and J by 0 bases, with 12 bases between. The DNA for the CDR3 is TGTGCCAGTAGTATTCTGACTAGTGGCTCCTACGAGCAGTACTTC. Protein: CASSILTSGSYEQYF.

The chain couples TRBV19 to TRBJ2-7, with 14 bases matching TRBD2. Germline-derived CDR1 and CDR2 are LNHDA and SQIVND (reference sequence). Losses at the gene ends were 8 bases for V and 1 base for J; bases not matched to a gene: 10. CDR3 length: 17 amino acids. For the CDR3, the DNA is TGTGCCAGTTCGGGACTAGCGGGAGCAGCGAGGTCCTACGAGCAGTACTTC. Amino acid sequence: CASSGLAGAARSYEQYF.

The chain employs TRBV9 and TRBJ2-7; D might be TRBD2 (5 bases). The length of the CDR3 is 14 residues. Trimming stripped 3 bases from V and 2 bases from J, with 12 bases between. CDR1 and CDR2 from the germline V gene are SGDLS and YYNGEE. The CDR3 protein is CASSASGVPYEQYF. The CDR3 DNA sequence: TGTGCCAGCAGCGCGAGCGGAGTTCCCTACGAGCAGTACTTC.

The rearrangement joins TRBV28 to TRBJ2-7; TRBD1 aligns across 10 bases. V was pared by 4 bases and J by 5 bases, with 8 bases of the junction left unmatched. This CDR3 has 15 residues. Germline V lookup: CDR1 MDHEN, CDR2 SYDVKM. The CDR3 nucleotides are TGTGCCAGCAGTTCCCCCGGGACAGGGGAACACGAGCAGTACTTC. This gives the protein CASSSPGTGEHEQYF.

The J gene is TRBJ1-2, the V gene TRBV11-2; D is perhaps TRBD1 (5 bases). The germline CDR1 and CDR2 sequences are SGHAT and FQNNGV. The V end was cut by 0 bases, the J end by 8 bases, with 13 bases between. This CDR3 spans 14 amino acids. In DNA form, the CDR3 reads TGTGCCAGCAGCTTAGATCTGGGGCAAGGCGGCTACACCTTC. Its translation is CASSLDLGQGGYTF.